Following are 32 T cell receptor beta chains from one sample sequenced in a study of PD-1 blockade in classical Hodgkin lymphoma. Time point meaning: newly diagnosed, previously untreated cHL patient sample. Clones were read by immunoSEQ multiplex PCR, and TCRdb kept only the in-frame ones, dropping some. Of 25,000 to 35,000 clones in the sample, 90% to 95% were seen once. Input material: peripheral blood mononuclear cells (PBMCs). These receptors were collected from a human donor with classical Hodgkin lymphoma.

The chain joins TRBV5-6 to TRBJ2-1; 12 nucleotides match TRBD2. The V gene end was trimmed by 5 bases and the J gene end by 14 bases; junction bases not matched to a gene: 11. The CDR3 length is 14 residues. CDR1 is SGHDT and CDR2 is YYEEEE in the germline V gene. CDR3 DNA: TGTGCCAGCAGTCTGACTAGCGGGAGTCTGTCAGAGTTCTTC. This codes for CASSLTSGSLSEFF.

This clone appeared once. The chain is built from TRBV4-2 and TRBJ2-7; the match to TRBD2 covers 8 bases. V shed 0 bases and J 3 bases; nucleotides not matched to a gene: 7. There are 16 residues in the CDR3. CDR1 LGHNA and CDR2 YNFKEQ come from the germline V gene. The CDR3 DNA reads as TGTGCCAGCAGCCAAGAGCGGGCGGGGGGTCTCTACGAGCAGTACTTC. Translation gives CASSQERAGGLYEQYF.

The J gene is TRBJ2-2, the V gene TRBV27; 9 nucleotides match TRBD2. The V and J ends lost 2 bases and 0 bases, in that order; junction bases with no gene match: 1. There are 16 residues in the CDR3. Germline loops: CDR1 MNHEY, CDR2 SMNVEV (reference sequence). CDR3 amino acids: CASSLIAGANTGELFF. The CDR3 DNA sequence: TGTGCCAGCAGTTTAATAGCGGGGGCGAACACCGGGGAGCTGTTTTTT.

The V gene is TRBV29-1, the J gene TRBJ1-2; D remains ambiguous. The CDR3 consists of 14 residues. Per germline, CDR1 SQVTM and CDR2 ANQGSEA. V lost 0 bases and J lost 4, with 12 bases in between. CDR3 protein: CSVEDLDFGYGYTF. The CDR3 nucleotides read TGCAGCGTTGAAGATCTTGACTTCGGCTATGGCTACACCTTC. The variable domain in full, with the rest retrieved from reference TRBV29-1 and TRBJ1-2, is SAVISQKPSRDICQRGTSLTIQCQVDSQVTMMFWYRQQPGQSLTLIATANQGSEATYESGFVIDKFPISRPNLTFSTLTVSNMSPEDSSIYLCSVEDLDFGYGYTFGSGTRLTVV.

The chain joins TRBV27 to TRBJ2-3, with 10 bases lining up with TRBD2. The length of the CDR3 is 16 residues. Unmatched junction bases numbered 7, after V lost 4 bases and J lost 3 bases. Per the germline V gene, CDR1 is MNHEY and CDR2 is SMNVEV (reference sequence). The DNA for the CDR3 is TGTGCCAGCAGTTCAAAAGCGGGAGGGCCTACAGATACGCAGTATTTT. It yields the protein CASSSKAGGPTDTQYF.

This chain joins TRBV6-1 and TRBJ2-2; tentatively, D is TRBD1 (5 bases). The CDR3 length is 14 residues. Germline V gene lookup returns CDR1 MNHNS and CDR2 SASEGT. The V and J ends lost 7 bases and 0 bases respectively, with 9 bases between them. CDR3 DNA sequence: TGTGCCAGCATATTAGGGGCGAACACCGGGGAGCTGTTTTTT. Its protein is CASILGANTGELFF.

Here the CDR3 reads CASSGGLGYEQYF. CDR3 in DNA: TGTGCCAGCAGCGGGGGGCTAGGCTACGAGCAGTACTTC. The chain employs TRBV11-2 and TRBJ2-7, with D perhaps TRBD1 or TRBD2 (6 bases each). CDR1 SGHAT and CDR2 FQNNGV come from the germline V gene. V lost 5 bases to trimming and J lost 3 bases, with 11 bases between them. CDR3 length equals 13 residues. Full variable domain (missing parts from reference TRBV11-2 and TRBJ2-7): EAGVAQSPRYKIIEKRQSVAFWCNPISGHATLYWYQQILGQGPKLLIQFQNNGVVDDSQLPKDRFSAERLKGVDSTLKIQPAKLEDSAVYLCASSGGLGYEQYFGPGTRLTVT.

This chain joins TRBV6-1 and TRBJ1-2; TRBD1 might be the D (5 bases). The CDR3 length is 11 residues. The germline V and J ends were trimmed by 2 bases and 8 bases, with 6 bases remaining between them. The V gene's germline CDR1 is MNHNS and CDR2 SASEGT. This chain's CDR3 is CASSEWGGYTF. The CDR3 coding sequence is TGTGCCAGCAGTGAATGGGGGGGCTACACCTTC.

The V and J genes are TRBV7-2 and TRBJ2-1, with 10 bases identical to TRBD2. The V and J ends lost 6 bases and 5 bases, in that order; junction bases with no gene match: 10. This CDR3 is 16 amino acids long. Germline loops: CDR1 SGHTA, CDR2 FQGNSA. The CDR3 spells CASSSYSGGHHNEQFF. In DNA, the CDR3 is TGTGCCAGCAGTTCCTATAGCGGGGGGCACCACAATGAGCAGTTCTTC.

The chain employs TRBV19 and TRBJ2-4, with D perhaps matching TRBD1 (6 bases). The CDR3 runs to 17 residues. V lost 5 bases, J lost 0 bases, and 17 bases lay in between. Germline CDR1 and CDR2: LNHDA and SQIVND (reference sequence). Written as DNA, the CDR3 is TGTGCCAGTAGTCGGGACAAGGTCACACTAGCCAAAAACATTCAGTACTTC. This translates into CASSRDKVTLAKNIQYF. The complete variable domain, with remaining parts taken from reference TRBV19 and TRBJ2-4, reads DGGITQSPKYLFRKEGQNVTLSCEQNLNHDAMYWYRQDPGQGLRLIYYSQIVNDFQKGDIAEGYSVSREKKESFPLTVTSAQKNPTAFYLCASSRDKVTLAKNIQYFGAGTRLSVL.

The V and J genes are TRBV2 and TRBJ2-5, with 9 bases identical to TRBD1. With 6 bases clipped from V and 5 bases from J, the junction kept 4 bases outside the gene matches. The CDR3 runs to 13 residues. In germline, CDR1 is SNHLY, CDR2 FYNNEI. The CDR3 loop reads CASSGTGLETQYF. CDR3 sequence (DNA): TGTGCCAGCAGCGGGACAGGGCTGGAGACCCAGTACTTC.

CDR3 protein: CASSVEGGPNSPLHF. CDR3 bases: TGTGCCAGCAGCGTAGAAGGAGGTCCAAATTCACCCCTCCACTTT. The rearrangement joins TRBV9 to TRBJ1-6; D is undetermined. This CDR3 is 15 amino acids long. V was pared by 0 bases and J by 7 bases, with 11 bases between. CDR1 and CDR2 from the germline V gene are SGDLS and YYNGEE.

This chain connects TRBV6-6 to TRBJ2-2; D possibly corresponds to TRBD2 (6 bases). The germline V gene encodes CDR1 MNHNY and CDR2 SVGAGI (reference sequence). V shed 4 bases and J shed 2 bases, with 11 bases lying between them. The CDR3 sequence is 15 residues long. As DNA, the CDR3 is TGTGCCAGCAGTTGGGGACTGTTCAACACCGGGGAGCTGTTTTTT. The encoded protein is CASSWGLFNTGELFF.

The chain uses TRBV10-2 and TRBJ2-7, with a tentative D call TRBD2 (7 bases). The CDR3 consists of 14 residues. With 0 bases removed from V and 5 bases from J, the gap between germline ends came to 11 bases. Per the germline V gene, CDR1 is WSHSY and CDR2 is SAAADI. CDR3 residues: CASSESGGHHEQYF. CDR3 DNA sequence: TGCGCCAGCAGTGAGTCGGGGGGGCACCACGAGCAGTACTTC.

This chain connects TRBV11-2 to TRBJ2-7, with TRBD2 matching over 13 bases. CDR1 and CDR2 (germline): SGHAT, FQNNGV. The CDR3 extends over 15 amino acids. V shed 5 bases, J shed 2 bases, and the junction held 3 bases outside the gene matches. The CDR3 DNA reads as TGTGCCAGCAGCATGACTAGCGGGGGGACCTACGAGCAGTACTTC. This sequence encodes CASSMTSGGTYEQYF.

The chain is built from TRBV18 and TRBJ2-1, with a possible D match to TRBD2 (6 bases). V lost 5 bases to trimming and J lost 0 bases, with 11 bases between them. From germline, CDR1 is KGHSH and CDR2 LQKENI. The CDR3 extends over 15 amino acids. The CDR3 region has the DNA TGTGCCAGCTCAGGGGACTTGAGCTCCTACAATGAGCAGTTCTTC. Translation: CASSGDLSSYNEQFF.

The chain employs TRBV11-3 and TRBJ2-2; a weak D match, TRBD1 (6 bases). Trimming stripped 5 bases from V and 0 bases from J, with 19 bases between. Germline-derived CDR1 and CDR2 are SGHNT and YENEEA. The CDR3 sequence is 18 residues long. The chain's CDR3 is CASSRFSSGTPNTGELFF. In DNA form, the CDR3 reads TGTGCCAGCAGCCGATTCAGTTCCGGGACACCGAACACCGGGGAGCTGTTTTTT.

The chain has TRBV6-6 and TRBJ1-4; D gene uncertain. The CDR3 loop spans 13 amino acids. V was shortened by 5 bases and J by 7 bases, with 11 bases between the two germline ends. Germline CDR1 reads MNHNY; CDR2 reads SVGAGI (reference sequence). The CDR3 spells CASSQDLGEKLFF. The CDR3 DNA is TGTGCCAGCAGTCAAGACCTGGGTGAAAAACTGTTTTTT.

This chain connects TRBV28 to TRBJ1-4; possible D gene TRBD1, 5 bases. CDR1 and CDR2 from the germline V gene are MDHEN and SYDVKM. Deletions cut 2 bases from V and 0 bases from J, with 10 bases between. The CDR3 is made up of 16 amino acids. The CDR3 loop is CASSLIRGATNEKLFF. CDR3 DNA sequence: TGTGCCAGCAGTTTAATTCGGGGGGCAACTAATGAAAAACTGTTTTTT.

The chain links TRBV5-4 to TRBJ2-4; 10 positions agree with TRBD2. The germline gives CDR1 SGHNT, CDR2 YYREEE (reference sequence). The CDR3 contains 14 residues. Trimming cost V 2 bases and J 9 bases; bases outside gene matches: 5. The chain's CDR3 is CASSFGQREGIQYF. In DNA, the CDR3 is TGTGCCAGCAGCTTTGGCCAGCGGGAGGGCATTCAGTACTTC.

V and J are TRBV5-8 and TRBJ1-5; tentative D call: TRBD1 (5 bases). V was shortened by 0 bases and J by 4 bases, with 11 bases between the two germline ends. The CDR3 consists of 15 residues. Germline-derived CDR1 and CDR2 are SGHTS and YDEGEE. CDR3 sequence reads: CASSLGDSYNQPQHF. The DNA for the CDR3 is TGTGCCAGCAGCTTGGGTGACAGCTATAATCAGCCCCAGCATTTT.

The CDR3 sequence is CASSLLDRGQPQHF. CDR3 DNA: TGCGCCAGCAGCCTGCTCGACAGGGGCCAGCCCCAGCATTTT. The chain couples TRBV4-1 to TRBJ1-5, with 8 bases fitting TRBD1. Per the germline V gene, CDR1 is MGHRA and CDR2 is YSYEKL. This CDR3 contains 14 residues. V lost 4 bases, J lost 7 bases, and 6 bases stayed unmatched.

The chain joins TRBV5-4 to TRBJ2-1; 15 bases align to TRBD2. Germline lookup yields CDR1 SGHNT and CDR2 YYREEE (reference sequence). This CDR3 is built from 18 residues. Trimming cost V 4 bases and J 8 bases; bases outside gene matches: 13. DNA for the CDR3: TGTGCCAGCAGCATACCGGGACTAGCGGGAGGCCGTCGGGATGAGCAGTTCTTC. It encodes CASSIPGLAGGRRDEQFF.

This clone was recorded once. This sequence joins TRBV5-4 and TRBJ2-7; TRBD1 matches 7 bases. There are 13 residues in the CDR3. Trimming removed 4 bases from V and 1 base from J; junction bases left unmatched: 2. Germline assignment: CDR1 SGHNT and CDR2 YYREEE (reference sequence). CDR3 loop: CASSQGQSYEQYF. The CDR3 nucleotides are TGTGCCAGCAGCCAGGGACAGTCCTACGAGCAGTACTTC.

In this sample, this clone turned up a few times. The chain combines TRBV27 with TRBJ2-1, with D perhaps TRBD2 (5 bases). CDR3 length: 15 residues. Trimming removed 6 bases from V and 4 bases from J, with 16 bases in between. Per germline, CDR1 MNHEY and CDR2 SMNVEV (reference sequence). The CDR3 loop is CASSPPAGNYNEQFF. Written as DNA, the CDR3 is TGTGCCAGCAGCCCCCCTGCCGGGAATTACAATGAGCAGTTCTTC.

The rearrangement joins TRBV5-6 to TRBJ1-2; 7 positions match TRBD1. The ends lost 5 bases at V and 0 bases at J; junction bases unmatched: 13. The CDR3 consists of 17 residues. Per germline, CDR1 SGHDT and CDR2 YYEEEE. The CDR3 spells CASRHRDRASPNYGYTF. CDR3 sequence (DNA): TGTGCCAGCAGGCACCGGGACAGAGCTTCCCCTAACTATGGCTACACCTTC.

The sample holds one count of this clone. V usage is TRBV10-3 and J usage is TRBJ2-3; tentatively, D is TRBD1 or TRBD2 (6 bases each). The V end lost 5 bases, the J end lost 3 bases, and 12 bases lay between the germline ends. Germline V gene data show CDR1 as ENHRY and CDR2 as SYGVKD. This CDR3 comprises 14 residues. The CDR3 here is CAISRGTGTDTQYF. DNA for the CDR3: TGTGCCATCAGTAGGGGGACTGGGACAGATACGCAGTATTTT.

This chain uses TRBV9 with TRBJ2-2; TRBD2 matches at 8 bases. Trimming at V came to 4 bases and at J to 0 bases, leaving 2 bases not matched to a gene. The CDR3 length is 15 residues. Germline CDR1 and CDR2: SGDLS and YYNGEE. CDR3 in DNA: TGTGCCAGCAGCACGCGGGGGGCGAACACCGGGGAGCTGTTTTTT. Its protein is CASSTRGANTGELFF.

Only one count was recorded for this clone. The chain uses TRBV29-1 and TRBJ2-5; D not certain. Germline assignment: CDR1 SQVTM and CDR2 ANQGSEA. The CDR3 totals 10 residues. V was cut by 4 bases and J by 10 bases, with 10 bases left in between. The CDR3 sequence: CSVVRFVQYF. The CDR3 nucleotides are TGCAGCGTTGTGAGGTTTGTCCAGTACTTC.

The chain is built from TRBV9 and TRBJ1-4; the D is unclear. The CDR3 runs to 13 residues. The V and J ends lost 4 bases and 6 bases respectively, with 10 bases between them. Germline lookup yields CDR1 SGDLS and CDR2 YYNGEE. Written as DNA, the CDR3 is TGTGCCAGCAGCCCCCGGACGGATGAAAAACTGTTTTTT. Protein: CASSPRTDEKLFF. The whole variable domain, remainder taken from reference TRBV9 and TRBJ1-4, is DSGVTQTPKHLITATGQRVTLRCSPRSGDLSVYWYQQSLDQGLQFLIQYYNGEERAKGNILERFSAQQFPDLHSELNLSSLELGDSALYFCASSPRTDEKLFFGSGTQLSVL.

The chain combines TRBV2 with TRBJ1-2; D is uncertain. CDR1 SNHLY and CDR2 FYNNEI come from the germline V gene. V lost 6 bases to trimming and J lost 0 bases, with 11 bases between them. CDR3 size: 14 residues. DNA of the CDR3: TGTGCCAGCAGCCTCCGGGGAACTAACTATGGCTACACCTTC. Its translation: CASSLRGTNYGYTF.

This chain uses TRBV12-2 with TRBJ1-5; the table's D call TRBD1 went unverified against the DNA. TRBV12-2 is a listed pseudogene. The CDR3 is 16 amino acids. The CDR3: CASRSIGGQGNQPQHF. CDR3 DNA sequence: TGTGCAAGTCGCTCAATAGGGGGACAGGGGAACCAGCCCCAGCATTTT.